The 20 T cell receptor beta chains below come from one sample, sequenced in a study of CD8+CD57+ T cells in acquired aplastic anemia. TCR beta VDJ combinations and CDR3 sequences were profiled from genomic DNA. TCRdb used MiXCR to reprocess the reads, holding one entry per CDR3 protein. The sample records around 150,000 distinct CDR3 sequences, roughly 40% being singletons. The sequencing sample was made of sorted CD4+, CD8+, or CD8+CD57+ T cells (not recorded which) from PBMCs. The source of these receptors is a human donor in good health.

The chain combines TRBV5-4 with TRBJ2-5; the match to TRBD1 covers 11 bases. Germline-derived CDR1 and CDR2 are SGHNT and YYREEE (reference sequence). This CDR3 region has 15 residues. V dropped 4 bases and J dropped 0; count of bases not matched to a gene: 2. The CDR3 region has the DNA TGTGCCAGCAGCAGGACAGGGGGCAACCAAGAGACCCAGTACTTC. Its protein is CASSRTGGNQETQYF.

This clonotype was recorded at least ten times. V and J are TRBV6-1 and TRBJ1-6; possibly TRBD1 for D (5 bases). This CDR3 spans 13 amino acids. V lost 8 bases, J lost 7 bases, and 12 bases lay in between. Germline CDR1 and CDR2: MNHNS and SASEGT. This chain's CDR3 is CASAGGTNSPLHF. CDR3 nucleotide sequence: TGTGCCAGCGCGGGAGGGACCAATTCACCCCTCCACTTT.

J is TRBJ2-5 and V is TRBV5-1; tentatively, D is TRBD2 (5 bases). Germline-derived CDR1 and CDR2 are SGHRS and YFSETQ. The CDR3 is 18 residues long. V gave up 2 bases and J gave up 5 bases, with 25 bases separating them. DNA for the CDR3: TGCGCCAGCAGCTTTGGGTTGGGAACTTTTCGAACGGGGGAGACCCAGTACTTC. This sequence encodes CASSFGLGTFRTGETQYF.

This clonotype was observed many times. The chain has TRBV7-2 and TRBJ2-3, with 10 bases fitting TRBD1. Germline loops: CDR1 SGHTA, CDR2 FQGNSA. This CDR3 contains 15 residues. The trim removed 5 bases at V and 6 bases at J, leaving 8 bases unmatched. The CDR3 spells CASSTDRGRVDTQYF. DNA for the CDR3: TGTGCCAGCAGCACCGACAGGGGGCGCGTGGATACGCAGTATTTT.

This clonotype was seen just once. The chain employs TRBV25-1 and TRBJ1-4; 9 bases map to TRBD1. This CDR3 contains 15 residues. V lost 3 bases to trimming and J lost 5 bases; unmatched junction nucleotides: 4. Germline loops: CDR1 MGHDK, CDR2 SYGVNS. In DNA form, the CDR3 reads TGTGCCAGCAGTGACCCGGGACAGGGAAATGAAAAACTGTTTTTT. Amino acid sequence: CASSDPGQGNEKLFF. Looking up the rest from reference TRBV25-1 and TRBJ1-4 gives the full variable domain: EADIYQTPRYLVIGTGKKITLECSQTMGHDKMYWYQQDPGMELHLIHYSYGVNSTEKGDLSSESTVSRIRTEHFPLTLESARPSHTSQYLCASSDPGQGNEKLFFGSGTQLSVL.

The rearrangement joins TRBV19 to TRBJ2-7, with 8 bases lining up with TRBD2. V shed 9 bases and J 1 base; nucleotides not matched to a gene: 8. The CDR3 is made up of 14 amino acids. In germline, CDR1 is LNHDA, CDR2 SQIVND (reference sequence). The CDR3 spells CASSVGLVSYEQYF. CDR3 sequence (DNA): TGTGCCAGCAGCGTGGGACTAGTATCCTACGAGCAGTACTTC.

V usage is TRBV5-4 and J usage is TRBJ1-1; D gene ambiguous. V was clipped by 1 base and J by 10 bases, with 11 bases between them. There are 12 residues in the CDR3. Germline V gene lookup returns CDR1 SGHNT and CDR2 YYREEE (reference sequence). CDR3 DNA sequence: TGTGCCAGCAGCTTGAAGGGCCTGGTAGCTTTCTTT. Protein sequence: CASSLKGLVAFF.

The rearrangement joins TRBV7-2 to TRBJ1-2, with 11 bases lining up with TRBD1. The CDR3 has 13 amino acids. The V gene end was trimmed by 2 bases and the J gene end by 8 bases; junction bases not matched to a gene: 1. Germline V lookup: CDR1 SGHTA, CDR2 FQGNSA. CDR3 in DNA: TGTGCCAGCAGCTTACGGACAGGGGGCGGCTACACCTTC. Residues: CASSLRTGGGYTF. Looking up the rest from reference TRBV7-2 and TRBJ1-2 gives the full variable domain: GAGVSQSPSNKVTEKGKDVELRCDPISGHTALYWYRQSLGQGLEFLIYFQGNSAPDKSGLPSDRFSAERTGGSVSTLTIQRTQQEDSAVYLCASSLRTGGGYTFGSGTRLTVV.

Comment on this clonotype: A much larger clonotype is one base distant, so this may be a read error. This chain connects TRBV12-3 or TRBV12-4 to TRBJ2-3; 10 bases are a match to TRBD2. CDR3 length equals 15 residues. The V and J ends lost 4 bases and 4 bases, in that order; junction bases with no gene match: 5. DNA for the CDR3: TGTGCCAGCAGTTGGACTAGCGGAAGCGCAGATACGCAGTATTTT. Protein sequence: CASSWTSGSADTQYF.

As for this clonotype: A junction boundary mismatches the germline segment, possibly from a read error. The chain is built from TRBV11-2 and TRBJ1-1; no clear D. Germline lookup yields CDR1 SGHAT and CDR2 FQNNGV. CDR3 length: 13 residues. For the CDR3, the DNA is TGTGCCAGCAGCCTGACACCGAACACTGAAGCTCTCTTT. It translates to CASSLTPNTEALF.

The rearrangement uses TRBV10-3 and TRBJ1-3, with a possible D match to TRBD1 (5 bases). CDR3 length equals 13 residues. V was trimmed by 10 bases and J by 4 bases, leaving 14 bases between them. Germline V gives CDR1 ENHRY, CDR2 SYGVKD. The CDR3 nucleotides are TGTGCCAGCAGCTTAGGGGCGGGAAACACCATATATTTT. It codes for CASSLGAGNTIYF.

This clonotype came up many times. The chain recombines TRBV7-9 with TRBJ1-1; a possible D gene is TRBD1 (6 bases). The CDR3 is made up of 14 amino acids. Germline values: CDR1 SEHNR, CDR2 FQNEAQ (reference sequence). Trimming took off 4 bases at V and 3 bases at J, with 12 bases between the two ends. The CDR3: CASSWGASHTEAFF. CDR3 coding DNA: TGTGCCAGCAGCTGGGGGGCTTCCCACACTGAAGCTTTCTTT.

This clonotype was recorded a few times. The chain recombines TRBV7-8 with TRBJ2-1, with 11 bases fitting TRBD2. The germline V gene encodes CDR1 SGHVS and CDR2 FQNEAQ. The CDR3 has 15 residues. Germline trimming cut 6 bases from V and 6 bases from J; bases unmatched to any gene: 7. The CDR3 nucleotides read TGTGCCAGCAGGACCGGGACTAGCGGCATCAATGAGCAGTTCTTC. Protein product: CASRTGTSGINEQFF.

This rearrangement joins TRBV20-1 to TRBJ1-5, with no clear D. V lost 3 bases and J lost 1, with 7 bases in between. Germline-derived CDR1 and CDR2 are DFQATT and SNEGSKA (reference sequence). The CDR3 is 13 amino acids. The chain's CDR3 is CSARHTSNQPQHF. The CDR3 region has the DNA TGCAGTGCTAGGCACACAAGCAATCAGCCCCAGCATTTT.

The genes are TRBV6-1 and TRBJ2-2, with 9 bases aligning to TRBD1. Per germline, CDR1 MNHNS and CDR2 SASEGT. The CDR3 is 17 amino acids. With V trimmed by 7 bases and J by 0 bases, 9 bases remained unmatched. CDR3 in DNA: TGTGCCAGCACCAGACAGGGGGTAAATTCGAACACCGGGGAGCTGTTTTTT. It codes for CASTRQGVNSNTGELFF.

This clonotype was recorded at least ten times. V is TRBV20-1 and J is TRBJ2-3, with 7 bases lining up with TRBD2. The CDR3 runs to 15 residues. Germline CDR1 DFQATT, CDR2 SNEGSKA (reference sequence). With 0 bases clipped from V and 1 base from J, the junction kept 4 bases outside the gene matches. CDR3 DNA sequence: TGCAGTGCTAGAGACCCGGGGGGAGGCACAGATACGCAGTATTTT. Its translation: CSARDPGGGTDTQYF.

This clonotype came up a few times. V and J are TRBV7-2 and TRBJ2-3; tentative D call: TRBD2 (5 bases). The CDR3 spans 14 residues. Germline V CDR1 and CDR2: SGHTA, FQGNSA. V was shortened by 0 bases and J by 4 bases, with 8 bases between the two germline ends. CDR3 sequence: CASSLAGGSDTQYF. In nucleotides, the CDR3 is TGTGCCAGCAGCTTAGCCGGAGGATCAGATACGCAGTATTTT.

For this clonotype: A much larger clonotype is one base distant, so this may be a read error. The conserved final phenylalanine or tryptophan is absent from the CDR3, which likely points to a read error. V is TRBV30 and J is TRBJ2-7; weak D call: TRBD1 (6 bases). Trimming pared 0 bases from V and 4 bases from J, leaving 7 bases between. CDR3 size: 12 residues. Per the germline V gene, CDR1 is GTSNPN and CDR2 is SVGIG (reference sequence). CDR3 sequence reads: CAWSVGQYEQYL. For the CDR3, the DNA is TGTGCCTGGAGTGTAGGACAGTACGAGCAGTACCTC.

The chain links TRBV19 to TRBJ2-7; 7 bases map to TRBD1. Germline CDR1 is LNHDA and CDR2 is SQIVND (reference sequence). Trimming removed 11 bases from V and 3 bases from J; junction bases left unmatched: 7. This CDR3 has 12 residues. This chain's CDR3 is CASGDSFYEQYF. CDR3 DNA sequence: TGTGCCTCCGGGGACAGCTTCTACGAGCAGTACTTC.

The V and J genes are TRBV20-1 and TRBJ2-5; the match to TRBD2 covers 11 bases. The germline CDR1 and CDR2 sequences are DFQATT and SNEGSKA (reference sequence). CDR3 size: 12 residues. Losses at the gene ends were 6 bases for V and 5 bases for J; bases not matched to a gene: 2. CDR3 residues: CSAWTSGETQYF. The CDR3 DNA follows: TGCAGTGCCTGGACTAGCGGGGAGACCCAGTACTTC.